This entry lists 29 T cell receptor beta chains sequenced from one sample in a study of blood T cell repertoires in COVID-19. The assay was immunoSEQ multiplex PCR, and TCRdb's table has in-frame clones only and misses some. The sample lists about 170,000 clones; approximately 89% were seen once. The sample comprised peripheral blood. These receptors were collected from a man aged 65 to 79 with acute or convalescent COVID-19.

This clone was seen only a few times. CDR3 region: CSVDNRANYGYTF. In nucleotides, the CDR3 is TGCAGCGTAGATAACAGGGCTAACTATGGCTACACCTTC. This chain connects TRBV29-1 to TRBJ1-2, with D possibly matching TRBD1 (6 bases). From germline, CDR1 is SQVTM and CDR2 ANQGSEA. The CDR3 covers 13 residues. Trimming took 6 bases from V and 0 from J, leaving 11 bases between them.

V usage is TRBV5-5 and J usage is TRBJ1-4; TRBD1 matches 7 bases. The CDR3 has 15 residues. The germline V gene encodes CDR1 SGHKS and CDR2 YYEKEE (reference sequence). The trim removed 4 bases at V and 4 bases at J, leaving 7 bases unmatched. The CDR3 nucleotides are TGTGCCAGCAGCCCGGGGACAGCCGATAATGAAAAACTGTTTTTT. Its translation is CASSPGTADNEKLFF.

The rearrangement joins TRBV29-1 to TRBJ2-7; TRBD1 matches 7 bases. The V segment lost 6 bases and the J segment 0 bases; nucleotides outside the gene matches: 8. The germline V gene has CDR1 SQVTM and CDR2 ANQGSEA. The CDR3 is 14 amino acids. The chain's CDR3 is CSVRWDSSSYEQYF. The CDR3 DNA follows: TGCAGCGTCCGCTGGGACAGTTCCTCCTACGAGCAGTACTTC.

The rearrangement links TRBV27 to TRBJ2-3; no definite D call. The germline gives CDR1 MNHEY, CDR2 SMNVEV (reference sequence). The CDR3 loop spans 12 amino acids. The germline V and J ends were trimmed by 6 bases and 6 bases, with 10 bases remaining between them. Here the CDR3 DNA reads TGTGCCAGCAGCTTCCTTGCGGATACGCAGTATTTT. Protein product: CASSFLADTQYF.

This clone has a single count. The chain carries TRBV7-2 and TRBJ1-5, with D uncertain. Trimming cost V 1 base and J 3 bases, with 10 bases left between them. The CDR3 length is 15 residues. From germline, CDR1 is SGHTA and CDR2 FQGNSA. CDR3 in amino acids: CASSLDSGLNQPQHF. DNA of the CDR3: TGTGCCAGCAGCTTAGATTCAGGACTCAATCAGCCCCAGCATTTT. Complete variable domain (other parts from reference TRBV7-2 and TRBJ1-5): GAGVSQSPSNKVTEKGKDVELRCDPISGHTALYWYRQSLGQGLEFLIYFQGNSAPDKSGLPSDRFSAERTGGSVSTLTIQRTQQEDSAVYLCASSLDSGLNQPQHFGDGTRLSIL.

V usage is TRBV30 and J usage is TRBJ1-5, with a possible D match to TRBD1 (5 bases). CDR3 length: 15 amino acids. The V end lost 0 bases, the J end lost 5 bases, and 14 bases lay between the germline ends. From germline, CDR1 is GTSNPN and CDR2 SVGIG (reference sequence). The CDR3 here is CAWSVAGGGDQPQHF. The DNA of the CDR3 is TGTGCCTGGAGTGTAGCCGGGGGAGGGGATCAGCCCCAGCATTTT. Full variable domain (outside the CDR3, taken from reference TRBV30 and TRBJ1-5): SQTIHQWPATLVQPVGSPLSLECTVEGTSNPNLYWYRQAAGRGLQLLFYSVGIGQISSEVPQNLSASRPQDRQFILSSKKLLLSDSGFYLCAWSVAGGGDQPQHFGDGTRLSIL.

The chain's CDR3 is CASSVANRDSPLHF. The CDR3 nucleotides read TGTGCCAGCAGCGTAGCTAACAGGGATTCACCCCTCCACTTT. V is TRBV9 and J is TRBJ1-6; D perhaps matches TRBD1 (6 bases). The CDR3 totals 14 residues. V shed 0 bases and J shed 8 bases, with 9 bases lying between them. Looked up from germline, CDR1 is SGDLS and CDR2 is YYNGEE. Together with reference TRBV9 and TRBJ1-6, the CDR3 gives the full variable domain: DSGVTQTPKHLITATGQRVTLRCSPRSGDLSVYWYQQSLDQGLQFLIQYYNGEERAKGNILERFSAQQFPDLHSELNLSSLELGDSALYFCASSVANRDSPLHFGNGTRLTVT.

The V gene is TRBV5-1, the J gene TRBJ2-7; perhaps TRBD2 as D (6 bases). Trimming cost V 4 bases and J 1 base, with 12 bases left between them. The CDR3 covers 14 residues. Germline V lookup: CDR1 SGHRS, CDR2 YFSETQ. The CDR3 DNA follows: TGCGCCAGCAGCCCGGCCGGGGGATCCTACGAGCAGTACTTC. It translates to CASSPAGGSYEQYF.

The chain recombines TRBV3-1 (or the pseudogene TRBV3-2) with TRBJ1-2; a possible D gene is TRBD1 (5 bases). V lost 4 bases to trimming and J lost 4 bases, with 22 bases between them. This CDR3 comprises 17 residues. Germline V gene lookup returns CDR1 LGHDT and CDR2 YNNKEL (reference sequence). CDR3 in amino acids: CASSLRRGERHGYGYTF. CDR3 DNA sequence: TGTGCCAGCAGCCTCCGGAGGGGCGAGCGACATGGCTATGGCTACACCTTC.

The chain carries TRBV4-3 and TRBJ1-1; no clear D gene. Germline values: CDR1 LGHNA, CDR2 YSLEER. This CDR3 comprises 17 residues. Trimming shortened V by 3 bases and J by 2 bases, and 19 bases separated the two germline ends. CDR3 sequence: CASSQATSQELNTEAFF. The CDR3 nucleotides are TGCGCCAGCAGCCAGGCAACCAGCCAGGAATTAAACACTGAAGCTTTCTTT.

The rearrangement links TRBV3-1 (or the pseudogene TRBV3-2) to TRBJ2-1; 11 bases align to TRBD2. CDR3 length: 15 residues. The ends lost 3 bases at V and 8 bases at J; junction bases unmatched: 6. CDR1 and CDR2 (germline): LGHDT, YNNKEL (reference sequence). The CDR3 nucleotides read TGTGCCAGCAGCCAGACTAGCGGGGCACCGCATGAGCAGTTCTTC. Encoded protein: CASSQTSGAPHEQFF.

CDR3 protein: CASSLVGSGGPHEQYF. The CDR3 bases are TGTGCCAGCAGCTTAGTGGGTAGCGGGGGCCCCCACGAGCAGTACTTC. The chain employs TRBV7-2 and TRBJ2-7; TRBD2 matches 9 bases. The CDR3 extends over 16 amino acids. J lost 5 bases, V lost 1 base, and 9 bases had no gene match. Germline CDR1 reads SGHTA; CDR2 reads FQGNSA.

The V gene is TRBV7-8, the J gene TRBJ2-1; 7 bases line up with TRBD2. Germline V CDR1 and CDR2: SGHVS, FQNEAQ. There are 13 residues in the CDR3. The V gene end was trimmed by 2 bases and the J gene end by 7 bases; junction bases not matched to a gene: 2. The CDR3 DNA reads as TGTGCCAGCAGCTTACTAGCGGAGAATGAGCAGTTCTTC. The encoded protein is CASSLLAENEQFF.

A few counts support this clone. The chain couples TRBV6-5 to TRBJ1-1, with 7 bases lining up with TRBD1. The ends lost 6 bases at V and 5 bases at J; junction bases unmatched: 9. Germline CDR1 MNHEY, CDR2 SVGAGI. This CDR3 is 14 amino acids long. CDR3 sequence: CASRGVRGKTEAFF. CDR3 DNA: TGTGCCAGCAGGGGGGTCAGGGGGAAGACTGAAGCTTTCTTT.

The gene calls are TRBV12-3 or TRBV12-4 and TRBJ1-5, with D uncertain. The CDR3 covers 13 residues. The ends were cut back, 3 bases at V and 4 bases at J, with 7 bases in the middle. The CDR3 region has the DNA TGTGCCAGCAGTTTTTATAATAATCAGCCCCAGCATTTT. Its protein product is CASSFYNNQPQHF.

The CDR3 is CASRRQGSSGNTIYF. DNA for the CDR3: TGTGCCAGCAGGCGTCAGGGTTCCTCTGGAAACACCATATATTTT. V is TRBV7-9 and J is TRBJ1-3; possibly TRBD1 for D (5 bases). This CDR3 is built from 15 residues. Germline values: CDR1 SEHNR, CDR2 FQNEAQ (reference sequence). Trimming left V 6 bases short and J 0 bases short, with 12 bases between.

The genes are TRBV10-2 and TRBJ2-7, with 7 bases identical to TRBD1. CDR3 size: 15 residues. Germline CDR1 and CDR2: WSHSY and SAAADI. V lost 6 bases, J lost 1 base, and 9 bases stayed unmatched. CDR3 bases: TGCGCCAGCAGCCTCACGCGGACAGGTTCCTACGAGCAGTACTTC. It yields the protein CASSLTRTGSYEQYF.

This clone was detected only once. The chain carries TRBV9 and TRBJ2-1; 8 positions match TRBD2. The CDR3 runs 15 residues. CDR1 and CDR2 from the germline V gene are SGDLS and YYNGEE. V lost 0 bases, J lost 6 bases, and 5 bases stayed unmatched. As DNA, the CDR3 is TGTGCCAGCAGCGTAGGGGGAGCGGGGGTCAATGAGCAGTTCTTC. Encoded protein: CASSVGGAGVNEQFF.

The CDR3 protein is CASSYPGGGLRSEAFF. Here the CDR3 DNA reads TGTGCCAGCAGTTACCCAGGGGGCGGTTTGCGATCTGAAGCTTTCTTT. V gene TRBV6-2 or TRBV6-3 combines with J gene TRBJ1-1; TRBD1 matches 8 bases. This CDR3 has 16 residues. Germline V gives CDR1 MNHEY, CDR2 SVGEGT. Unmatched junction bases numbered 11, after V lost 2 bases and J lost 6 bases.

The chain uses TRBV19 and TRBJ1-4; TRBD1 is a possible D gene (5 bases). The germline CDR1 and CDR2 sequences are LNHDA and SQIVND (reference sequence). This CDR3 is built from 13 residues. V gave up 3 bases and J gave up 7 bases, with 9 bases separating them. CDR3 in amino acids: CASSIRAPEKLFF. The CDR3 nucleotides read TGTGCCAGTAGTATCAGGGCTCCTGAAAAACTGTTTTTT.

The chain is built from TRBV12-3 or TRBV12-4 and TRBJ2-5; weak D call: TRBD2 (5 bases). V was trimmed by 2 bases and J by 3 bases, leaving 7 bases between them. This CDR3 has 13 residues. The CDR3 DNA reads as TGTGCCAGCAGTTTACGGCGGGAAGAGACCCAGTACTTC. Protein product: CASSLRREETQYF.

The chain couples TRBV5-1 to TRBJ1-2, with 12 bases that match TRBD1. The V gene's germline CDR1 is SGHRS and CDR2 YFSETQ. V gave up 5 bases and J gave up 6 bases; unmatched junction bases: 11. This CDR3 spans 16 amino acids. This CDR3 is CASRSFEGQGANGYTF. The CDR3 region has the DNA TGCGCCAGCAGGTCCTTTGAGGGACAGGGGGCGAATGGCTACACCTTC.

V usage is TRBV4-3 and J usage is TRBJ1-3, with a tentative D call TRBD1 (6 bases). CDR1 and CDR2 (germline): LGHNA, YSLEER. Trimming left V 3 bases short and J 2 bases short, with 8 bases between. The CDR3 extends over 14 amino acids. CDR3 amino acids: CASSQTGAGNTIYF. As DNA, the CDR3 is TGCGCCAGCAGCCAGACAGGAGCTGGAAACACCATATATTTT.

The chain has TRBV6-1 and TRBJ2-7; possible D gene TRBD1, 5 bases. The CDR3 length is 13 residues. The germline gives CDR1 MNHNS, CDR2 SASEGT. The V end lost 2 bases, the J end lost 3 bases, and 8 bases lay between the germline ends. Here the CDR3 reads CASSERQYYEQYF. CDR3 in DNA: TGTGCCAGCAGTGAACGACAGTACTACGAGCAGTACTTC.

The CDR3: CAWNLLQGESPLHF. The DNA for the CDR3 is TGTGCCTGGAACCTCCTCCAGGGGGAATCACCCCTCCACTTT. The V call is TRBV30, the J call TRBJ1-6; 7 positions match TRBD1. V lost 4 bases, J lost 10 bases, and 10 bases stayed unmatched. The CDR3 contains 14 residues. Germline V gene lookup returns CDR1 GTSNPN and CDR2 SVGIG (reference sequence).

The V and J genes are TRBV5-5 and TRBJ2-5; 7 bases are a match to TRBD2. This CDR3 has 15 residues. From germline, CDR1 is SGHKS and CDR2 YYEKEE (reference sequence). Trimming removed 4 bases from V and 4 bases from J; junction bases left unmatched: 10. This CDR3 reads CASSPYVGRAETQYF. CDR3 sequence (DNA): TGTGCCAGCAGCCCCTACGTAGGGAGGGCAGAGACCCAGTACTTC.

CDR3 coding DNA: TGCAGCGTAATCTCCGGGACAGAATATGAAAAACTGTTTTTT. Amino acid sequence: CSVISGTEYEKLFF. The rearrangement joins TRBV29-1 to TRBJ1-4; 7 bases fit TRBD1. The V and J ends lost 6 bases and 6 bases, in that order; junction bases with no gene match: 10. Germline-derived CDR1 and CDR2 are SQVTM and ANQGSEA. The CDR3 is 14 residues long.

This chain connects TRBV5-1 to TRBJ1-1; 7 positions match TRBD1. Unmatched junction bases numbered 7, after V lost 4 bases and J lost 1 base. CDR3 length: 15 residues. Germline values: CDR1 SGHRS, CDR2 YFSETQ. The CDR3: CASSPGAGGNTEAFF. CDR3 DNA: TGCGCCAGCAGCCCGGGGGCAGGGGGGAACACTGAAGCTTTCTTT.

This chain uses TRBV7-2 with TRBJ2-5, with 13 positions matching TRBD2. Trimming cost V 4 bases and J 3 bases; bases outside gene matches: 2. Per germline, CDR1 SGHTA and CDR2 FQGNSA. The CDR3 sequence is 15 residues long. The CDR3 DNA is TGTGCCAGCAGCTCGGGACTAGCGGGGAAAGAGACCCAGTACTTC. It encodes CASSSGLAGKETQYF.